These 8 T cell receptor beta chains originate from one sample sequenced in a study of CD8 T cells in cerebrospinal fluid in Alzheimer's disease. For each CDR3 protein, TCRdb gives one entry from its re-call of the 10x single-cell sequencing reads, without DNA. The ten most abundant clones cover around 8.2% of a sample with about 1,200 distinct CDR3 sequences. The sequenced sample was cerebrospinal fluid. These TCRs come from a human donor with Alzheimer's disease.

By frequency, this clonotype is medium-sized. This sequence joins TRBV1 and TRBJ1-4. TRBV1 is designated a pseudogene. The CDR3 spans 16 residues. CDR3 protein: CTSSPQGRGTNEKLFF.

J is TRBJ2-7 and V is TRBV2; TCRdb designates TRBD2, a call that cannot be tested without DNA. This CDR3 has 17 residues. Germline loops: CDR1 SNHLY, CDR2 FYNNEI. The CDR3 sequence: CASIPGLAGESSYEQYF.

By frequency, this clonotype registers medium-sized. The chain employs TRBV4-1 and TRBJ2-5; without DNA, the TCRdb call of TRBD2 cannot be checked. Per germline, CDR1 MGHRA and CDR2 YSYEKL. The CDR3 length is 14 residues. The CDR3 region is CASSHPAGGETQYF.

Here the CDR3 reads CASRLAGGKTGELFF. The chain combines TRBV7-2 with TRBJ2-2; TCRdb names TRBD2, which stays unverified in the absence of DNA. Germline loops: CDR1 SGHTA, CDR2 FQGNSA. The CDR3 is 15 residues long.

By frequency, this clonotype registers medium-sized. V is TRBV3-1 and J is TRBJ1-4. From germline, CDR1 is LGHDT and CDR2 YNNKEL (reference sequence). The CDR3 contains 16 residues. The CDR3 loop is CASSPPRGDRREKLFF.

V and J are TRBV7-8 and TRBJ2-1; lacking DNA, the TRBD1 call made by TCRdb goes unchecked. The CDR3 contains 12 residues. Germline CDR1 and CDR2: SGHVS and FQNEAQ. The chain's CDR3 is CASSWGANEQFF.

This clonotype is labeled medium-sized based on frequency. The gene calls are TRBV5-8 and TRBJ1-1; TCRdb selects TRBD1, and the lack of DNA leaves this call unchecked. The CDR3 totals 15 residues. Germline values: CDR1 SGHTS, CDR2 YDEGEE. CDR3 sequence: CASSDEGGVYTEAFF.

This clonotype is large by frequency. The V and J genes are TRBV20-1 and TRBJ1-1; TCRdb lists TRBD1, though no DNA is available to test this call. The CDR3 is made up of 14 amino acids. Per the germline V gene, CDR1 is DFQATT and CDR2 is SNEGSKA (reference sequence). This CDR3 is CSATTRQGWTEAFF.